These 12 T cell receptor beta chains were all obtained from the same sample, sequenced in a study of T cells after yellow fever vaccination. Via MiXCR, TCRdb re-called the 5' RACE reads, giving one row per CDR3 protein. Here the sample spans some 29,000 distinct CDR3 sequences, more than 5% being singletons. The source material was CD8+ T cells sorted from PBMCs, sampled 10 days after the yellow fever booster vaccination. These receptors came from a man younger than 40 who received the YFV17D yellow fever vaccine.

The table lists this clonotype with many counts. V and J are TRBV9 and TRBJ1-5; D is ambiguous. Trimming pared 0 bases from V and 6 bases from J, leaving 7 bases between. CDR1 and CDR2 (germline): SGDLS, YYNGEE. The CDR3 spans 13 residues. In nucleotides, the CDR3 is TGTGCCAGCAGCGTAGGGGCGGTTCAGCCCCAGCATTTT. It translates to CASSVGAVQPQHF.

There are many counts of this clonotype. V gene TRBV20-1 combines with J gene TRBJ2-1; no definite D call. The CDR3 runs 14 residues. V lost 2 bases, J lost 0 bases, and 8 bases lay in between. Germline CDR1 reads DFQATT; CDR2 reads SNEGSKA (reference sequence). CDR3 sequence reads: CSARSPSSYNEQFF. In DNA, the CDR3 is TGCAGTGCTAGAAGCCCCAGCTCCTACAATGAGCAGTTCTTC.

This clonotype was observed at least ten times. V and J are TRBV5-1 and TRBJ1-2; 8 bases align to TRBD1. The CDR3 runs 17 residues. Unmatched junction bases numbered 15, after V lost 1 base and J lost 7 bases. CDR1 and CDR2 (germline): SGHRS, YFSETQ. CDR3 protein: CASSLSAMEDRVGGYTF. The CDR3 bases are TGCGCCAGCAGCTTGAGTGCTATGGAGGACAGGGTCGGTGGCTACACCTTC.

The sample holds many counts of this clonotype. The chain has TRBV7-2 and TRBJ2-3; TRBD2 aligns across 12 bases. Germline-derived CDR1 and CDR2 are SGHTA and FQGNSA. The CDR3 covers 16 residues. V gave up 5 bases and J gave up 6 bases; unmatched junction bases: 9. CDR3 residues: CASSEGLAGITDTQYF. CDR3 coding DNA: TGTGCCAGCAGCGAGGGACTAGCGGGCATAACTGATACGCAGTATTTT.

This clonotype was counted many times. The chain uses TRBV4-3 and TRBJ2-7; 14 positions match TRBD2. This CDR3 comprises 19 residues. Trimming removed 0 bases from V and 4 bases from J; junction bases left unmatched: 11. Germline values: CDR1 LGHNA, CDR2 YSLEER. In DNA, the CDR3 is TGCGCCAGCAGCCAAGATTCCCCGGGACTAGCGGGAGCATTGTACGAGCAGTACTTC. Amino acid sequence: CASSQDSPGLAGALYEQYF.

This clonotype has ten or more counts. CDR3 in amino acids: CASSLELGGYYEQYF. The CDR3, as DNA: TGCGCCAGCAGCTTGGAGCTCGGGGGCTATTACGAGCAGTACTTC. The chain combines TRBV5-1 with TRBJ2-7; possibly TRBD1 or TRBD2 for D (6 bases each). The CDR3 length is 15 residues. The germline CDR1 and CDR2 sequences are SGHRS and YFSETQ. Trimming shortened V by 0 bases and J by 4 bases, and 14 bases separated the two germline ends.

This clonotype was recorded many times. The rearrangement joins TRBV5-1 to TRBJ2-1; 10 positions agree with TRBD1. The CDR3 covers 16 residues. The V segment lost 3 bases and the J segment 4 bases; nucleotides outside the gene matches: 7. Germline lookup yields CDR1 SGHRS and CDR2 YFSETQ. The DNA for the CDR3 is TGCGCCAGCAGCTGGATCCGGGACAGGGGTTACAATGAGCAGTTCTTC. This codes for CASSWIRDRGYNEQFF.

This clonotype was found many times. The chain recombines TRBV3-1 with TRBJ2-2; 7 nucleotides align to TRBD1. This CDR3 is built from 15 residues. Germline assignment: CDR1 LGHDT and CDR2 YNNKEL (reference sequence). The ends lost 1 base at V and 3 bases at J; junction bases unmatched: 2. In DNA, the CDR3 is TGTGCCAGCAGCCAAGGGGACAGCTACACCGGGGAGCTGTTTTTT. As protein: CASSQGDSYTGELFF.

There are many counts of this clonotype. V is TRBV29-1 and J is TRBJ2-1; D remains unclear. V was clipped by 4 bases and J by 7 bases, with 5 bases between them. This CDR3 spans 10 amino acids. The germline V gene has CDR1 SQVTM and CDR2 ANQGSEA. This CDR3 is CSVVGNEQFF. CDR3 bases: TGCAGCGTTGTAGGAAATGAGCAGTTCTTC.

This clonotype was counted at least ten times. The V and J genes are TRBV5-6 and TRBJ2-5, with TRBD1 as a possible D gene (6 bases). Germline assignment: CDR1 SGHDT and CDR2 YYEEEE. This CDR3 region has 14 residues. Trimming pared 2 bases from V and 3 bases from J, leaving 11 bases between. This CDR3 is CASSFATGKETQYF. CDR3 nucleotide sequence: TGTGCCAGCAGCTTCGCGACAGGAAAAGAGACCCAGTACTTC.

Many counts were recorded for this clonotype. The chain recombines TRBV7-9 with TRBJ2-2, with D possibly TRBD1 on 5 matching bases. The V end lost 6 bases, the J end lost 6 bases, and 14 bases lay between the germline ends. CDR1 and CDR2 (germline): SEHNR, FQNEAQ (reference sequence). The CDR3 sequence is 14 residues long. CDR3 amino acids: CASREARAAGELFF. The CDR3 coding sequence is TGTGCCAGCAGAGAAGCCAGGGCCGCCGGGGAGCTGTTTTTT. Full variable domain (missing parts from reference TRBV7-9 and TRBJ2-2): DTGVSQNPRHKITKRGQNVTFRCDPISEHNRLYWYRQTLGQGPEFLTYFQNEAQLEKSRLLSDRFSAERPKGSFSTLEIQRTEQGDSAMYLCASREARAAGELFFGEGSRLTVL.

This clonotype was counted ten times or more. This chain links TRBV9 with TRBJ2-1; 7 bases fit TRBD2. Germline loops: CDR1 SGDLS, CDR2 YYNGEE. This CDR3 region has 15 residues. The V gene end was trimmed by 0 bases and the J gene end by 8 bases; junction bases not matched to a gene: 8. CDR3 loop: CASSVGGRGVDEQFF. CDR3 nucleotides: TGTGCCAGCAGCGTAGGAGGGAGGGGCGTGGATGAGCAGTTCTTC.